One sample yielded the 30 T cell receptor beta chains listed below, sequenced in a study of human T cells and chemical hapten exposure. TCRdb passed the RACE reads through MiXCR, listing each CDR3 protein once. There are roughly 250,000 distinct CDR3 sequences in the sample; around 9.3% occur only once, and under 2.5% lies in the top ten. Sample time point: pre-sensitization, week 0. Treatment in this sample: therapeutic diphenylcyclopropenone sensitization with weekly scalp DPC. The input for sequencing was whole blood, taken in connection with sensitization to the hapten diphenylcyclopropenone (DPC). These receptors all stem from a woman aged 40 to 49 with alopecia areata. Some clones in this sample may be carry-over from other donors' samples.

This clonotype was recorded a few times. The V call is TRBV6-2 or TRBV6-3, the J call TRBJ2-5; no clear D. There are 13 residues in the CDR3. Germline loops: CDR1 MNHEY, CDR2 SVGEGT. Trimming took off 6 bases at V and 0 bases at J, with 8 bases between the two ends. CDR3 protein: CASSRQNQETQYF. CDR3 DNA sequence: TGTGCCAGCAGCCGACAAAACCAAGAGACCCAGTACTTC.

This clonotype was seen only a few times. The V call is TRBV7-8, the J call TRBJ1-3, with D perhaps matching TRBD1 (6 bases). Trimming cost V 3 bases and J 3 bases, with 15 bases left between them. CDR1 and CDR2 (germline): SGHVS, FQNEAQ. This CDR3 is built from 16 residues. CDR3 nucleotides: TGTGCCAGCAGCTTGGTTTTGGGGGCGGATGGAAACACCATATATTTT. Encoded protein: CASSLVLGADGNTIYF.

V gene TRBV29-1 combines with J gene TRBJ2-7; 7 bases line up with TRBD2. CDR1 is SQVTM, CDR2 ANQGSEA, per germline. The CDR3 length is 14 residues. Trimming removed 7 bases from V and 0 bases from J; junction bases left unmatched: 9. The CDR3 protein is CSAWGGMHSYEQYF. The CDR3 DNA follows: TGCAGCGCGTGGGGAGGGATGCACTCCTACGAGCAGTACTTC.

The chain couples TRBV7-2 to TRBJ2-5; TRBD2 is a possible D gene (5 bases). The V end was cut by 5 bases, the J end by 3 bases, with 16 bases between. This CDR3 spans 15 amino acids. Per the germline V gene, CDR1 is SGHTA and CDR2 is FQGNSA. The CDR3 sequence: CASSPFWRAEETQYF. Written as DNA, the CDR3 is TGTGCCAGCAGCCCCTTTTGGCGGGCCGAAGAGACCCAGTACTTC.

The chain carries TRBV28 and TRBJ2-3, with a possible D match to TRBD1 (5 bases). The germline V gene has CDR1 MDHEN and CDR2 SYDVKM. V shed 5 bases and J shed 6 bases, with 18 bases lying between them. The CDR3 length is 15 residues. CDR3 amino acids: CASSTSQGIGDTQYF. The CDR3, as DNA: TGTGCCAGCAGTACCTCCCAGGGAATTGGGGATACGCAGTATTTT. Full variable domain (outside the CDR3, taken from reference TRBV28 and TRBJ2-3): DVKVTQSSRYLVKRTGEKVFLECVQDMDHENMFWYRQDPGLGLRLIYFSYDVKMKEKGDIPEGYSVSREKKERFSLILESASTNQTSMYLCASSTSQGIGDTQYFGPGTRLTVL.

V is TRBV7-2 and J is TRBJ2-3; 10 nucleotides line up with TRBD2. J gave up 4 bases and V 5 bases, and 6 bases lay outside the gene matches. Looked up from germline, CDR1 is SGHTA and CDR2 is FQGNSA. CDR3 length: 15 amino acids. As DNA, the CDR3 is TGTGCCAGCAGCCTGCTAGCGGGAGTAGCAGATACGCAGTATTTT. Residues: CASSLLAGVADTQYF.

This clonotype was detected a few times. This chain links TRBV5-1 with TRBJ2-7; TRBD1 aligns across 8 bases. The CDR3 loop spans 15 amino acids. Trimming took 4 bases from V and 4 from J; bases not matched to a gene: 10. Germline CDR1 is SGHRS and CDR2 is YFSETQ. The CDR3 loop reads CASSPGTGLEYEQYF. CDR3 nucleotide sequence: TGCGCCAGCAGCCCTGGGACAGGATTAGAATACGAGCAGTACTTC.

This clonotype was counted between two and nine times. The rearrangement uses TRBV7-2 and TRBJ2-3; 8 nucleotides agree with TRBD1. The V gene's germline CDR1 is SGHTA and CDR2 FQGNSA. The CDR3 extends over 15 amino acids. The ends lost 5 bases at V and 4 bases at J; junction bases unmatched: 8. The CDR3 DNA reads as TGTGCCAGCAGCCAATGGACAGGGTCTTCAGATACGCAGTATTTT. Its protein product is CASSQWTGSSDTQYF.

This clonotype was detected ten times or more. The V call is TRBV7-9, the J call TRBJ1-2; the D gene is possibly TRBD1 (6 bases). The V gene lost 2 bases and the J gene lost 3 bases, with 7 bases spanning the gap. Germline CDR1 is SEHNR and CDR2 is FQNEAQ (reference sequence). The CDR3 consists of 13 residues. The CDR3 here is CASSLNRDYGYTF. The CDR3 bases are TGTGCCAGCAGCTTAAACAGGGACTATGGCTACACCTTC. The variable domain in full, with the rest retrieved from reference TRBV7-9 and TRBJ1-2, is DTGVSQNPRHKITKRGQNVTFRCDPISEHNRLYWYRQTLGQGPEFLTYFQNEAQLEKSRLLSDRFSAERPKGSFSTLEIQRTEQGDSAMYLCASSLNRDYGYTFGSGTRLTVV.

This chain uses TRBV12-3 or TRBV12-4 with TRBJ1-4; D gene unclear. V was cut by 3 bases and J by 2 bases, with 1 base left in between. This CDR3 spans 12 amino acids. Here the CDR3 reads CASSFTNEKLFF. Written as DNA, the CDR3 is TGTGCCAGCAGTTTCACTAATGAAAAACTGTTTTTT.

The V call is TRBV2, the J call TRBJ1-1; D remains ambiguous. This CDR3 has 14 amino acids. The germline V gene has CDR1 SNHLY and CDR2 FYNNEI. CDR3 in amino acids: CADTDGVLGSEAFF. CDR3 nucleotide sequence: TGTGCAGATACGGACGGGGTTCTCGGAAGTGAAGCTTTCTTT.

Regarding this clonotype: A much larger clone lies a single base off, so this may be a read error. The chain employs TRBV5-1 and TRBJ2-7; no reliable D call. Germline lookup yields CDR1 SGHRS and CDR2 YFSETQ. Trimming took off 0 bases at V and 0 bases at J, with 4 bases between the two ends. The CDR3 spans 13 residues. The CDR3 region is CASSLATSYEQYF. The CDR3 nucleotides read TGCGCCAGCAGCTTGGCCACCTCCTACGAGCAGTACTTC.

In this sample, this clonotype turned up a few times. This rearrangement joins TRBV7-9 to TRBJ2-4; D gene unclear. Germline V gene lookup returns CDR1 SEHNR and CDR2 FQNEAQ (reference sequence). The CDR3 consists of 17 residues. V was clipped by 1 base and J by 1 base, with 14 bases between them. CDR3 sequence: CASSLVQSNRAKNIQYF. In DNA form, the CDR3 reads TGTGCCAGCAGCTTAGTCCAGTCCAATCGGGCCAAAAACATTCAGTACTTC.

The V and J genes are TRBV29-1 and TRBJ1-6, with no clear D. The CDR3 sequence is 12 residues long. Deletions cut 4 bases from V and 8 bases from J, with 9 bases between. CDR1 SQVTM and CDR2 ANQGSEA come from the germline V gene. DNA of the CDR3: TGCAGCGTTGGGACGGCCTATTCACCCCTCCACTTT. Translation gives CSVGTAYSPLHF.

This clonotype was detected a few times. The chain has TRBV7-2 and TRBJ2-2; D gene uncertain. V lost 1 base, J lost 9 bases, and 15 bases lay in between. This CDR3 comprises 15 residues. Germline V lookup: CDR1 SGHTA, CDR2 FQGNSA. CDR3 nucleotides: TGTGCCAGCAGCTTAGGTCAAATACGCCACCGGGAGCTGTTTTTT. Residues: CASSLGQIRHRELFF.

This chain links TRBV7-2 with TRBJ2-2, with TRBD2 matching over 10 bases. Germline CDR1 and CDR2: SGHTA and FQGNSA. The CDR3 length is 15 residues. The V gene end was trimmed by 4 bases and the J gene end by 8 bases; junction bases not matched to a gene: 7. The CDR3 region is CASSSSGRESGELFF. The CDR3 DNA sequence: TGTGCCAGCAGCTCTAGCGGGAGAGAGTCAGGGGAGCTGTTTTTT.

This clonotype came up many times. The chain's CDR3 is CASSLDGQAYEQYF. The CDR3 DNA follows: TGTGCCAGCAGCTTAGACGGGCAGGCCTACGAGCAGTACTTC. The V gene is TRBV7-2, the J gene TRBJ2-7; unclear D gene. V was trimmed by 1 base and J by 2 bases, leaving 9 bases between them. CDR1 and CDR2 (germline): SGHTA, FQGNSA. The CDR3 is made up of 14 amino acids.

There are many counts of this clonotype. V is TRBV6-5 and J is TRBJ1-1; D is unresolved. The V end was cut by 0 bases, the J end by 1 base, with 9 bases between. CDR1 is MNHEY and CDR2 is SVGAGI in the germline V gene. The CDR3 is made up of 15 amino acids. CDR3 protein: CASSYSPDQNTEAFF. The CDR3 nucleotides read TGTGCCAGCAGTTACTCGCCAGATCAGAACACTGAAGCTTTCTTT.

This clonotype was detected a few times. The CDR3 reads CASSPPILAYEQYF. The CDR3 bases are TGTGCCAGCTCACCACCAATCCTCGCCTACGAGCAGTACTTC. This chain connects TRBV18 to TRBJ2-7; D uncertain. Trimming removed 0 bases at V and 2 bases at J, with 8 bases between. Germline CDR1 reads KGHSH; CDR2 reads LQKENI. The CDR3 spans 14 residues.

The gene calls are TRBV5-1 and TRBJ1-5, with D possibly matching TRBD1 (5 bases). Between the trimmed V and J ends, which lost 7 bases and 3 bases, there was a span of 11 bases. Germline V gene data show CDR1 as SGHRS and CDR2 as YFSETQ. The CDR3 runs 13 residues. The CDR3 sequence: CASRGGDNQPQHF. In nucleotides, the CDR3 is TGCGCCAGCCGCGGGGGGGACAATCAGCCCCAGCATTTT.

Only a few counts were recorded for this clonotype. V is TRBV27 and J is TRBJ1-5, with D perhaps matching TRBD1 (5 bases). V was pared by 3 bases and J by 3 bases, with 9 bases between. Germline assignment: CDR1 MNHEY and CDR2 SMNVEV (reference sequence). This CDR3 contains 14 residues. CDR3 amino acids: CASSFGGNNQPQHF. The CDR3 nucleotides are TGTGCCAGCAGTTTTGGGGGAAACAATCAGCCCCAGCATTTT.

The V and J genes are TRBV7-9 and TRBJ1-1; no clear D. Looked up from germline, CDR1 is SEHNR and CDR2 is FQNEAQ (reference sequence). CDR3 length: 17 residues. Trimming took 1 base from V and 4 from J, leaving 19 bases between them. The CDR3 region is CASSLELGSGWGTEAFF. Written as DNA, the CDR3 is TGTGCCAGCAGCTTAGAACTGGGGTCGGGTTGGGGCACTGAAGCTTTCTTT.

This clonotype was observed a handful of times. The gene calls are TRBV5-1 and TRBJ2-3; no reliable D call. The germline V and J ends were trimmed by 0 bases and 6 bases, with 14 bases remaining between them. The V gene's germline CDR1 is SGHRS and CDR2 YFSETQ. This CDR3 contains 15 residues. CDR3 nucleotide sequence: TGCGCCAGCAGCTTGGCTCTTCAGATATGGGATACGCAGTATTTT. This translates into CASSLALQIWDTQYF.

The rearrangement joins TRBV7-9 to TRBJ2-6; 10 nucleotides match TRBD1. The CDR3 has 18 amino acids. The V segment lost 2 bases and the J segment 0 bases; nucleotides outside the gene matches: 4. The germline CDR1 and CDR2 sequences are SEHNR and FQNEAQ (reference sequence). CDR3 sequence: CASSLPGQGTSGANVLTF. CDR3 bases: TGTGCCAGCAGCTTACCGGGACAGGGGACCTCTGGGGCCAACGTCCTGACTTTC.

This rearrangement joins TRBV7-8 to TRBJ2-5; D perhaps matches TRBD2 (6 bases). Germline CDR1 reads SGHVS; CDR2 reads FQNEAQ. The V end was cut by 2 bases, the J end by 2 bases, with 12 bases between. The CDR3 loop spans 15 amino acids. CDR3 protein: CASSLSDGRQETQYF. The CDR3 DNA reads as TGTGCCAGCAGCTTATCGGACGGGAGACAAGAGACCCAGTACTTC.

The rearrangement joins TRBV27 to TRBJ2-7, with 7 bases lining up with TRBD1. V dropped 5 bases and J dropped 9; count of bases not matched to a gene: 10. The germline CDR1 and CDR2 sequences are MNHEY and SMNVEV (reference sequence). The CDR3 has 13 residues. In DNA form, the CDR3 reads TGTGCCAGCAGTCCAACCGACAGGGTCGGGCAGTACTTC. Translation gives CASSPTDRVGQYF.

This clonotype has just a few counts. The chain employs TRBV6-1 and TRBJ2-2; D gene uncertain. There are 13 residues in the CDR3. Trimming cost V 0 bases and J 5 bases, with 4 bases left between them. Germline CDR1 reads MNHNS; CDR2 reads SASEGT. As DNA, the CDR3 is TGTGCCAGCAGTGAAGCCGCTACCGGGGAGCTGTTTTTT. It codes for CASSEAATGELFF.

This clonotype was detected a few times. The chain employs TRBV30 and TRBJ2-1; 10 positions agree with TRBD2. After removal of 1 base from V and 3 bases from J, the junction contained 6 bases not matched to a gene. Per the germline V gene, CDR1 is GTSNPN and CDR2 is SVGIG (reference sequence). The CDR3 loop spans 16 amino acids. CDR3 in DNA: TGTGCCTGGAGTGGAATTAGCGGGAGGTTCTACAATGAGCAGTTCTTC. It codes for CAWSGISGRFYNEQFF.

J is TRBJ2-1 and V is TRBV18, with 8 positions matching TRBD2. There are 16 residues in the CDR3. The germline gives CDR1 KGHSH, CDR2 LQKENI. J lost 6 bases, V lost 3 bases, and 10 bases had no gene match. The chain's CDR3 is CASSPPGTRVGNEQFF. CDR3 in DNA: TGTGCCAGCTCACCTCCCGGGACTAGGGTTGGCAATGAGCAGTTCTTC. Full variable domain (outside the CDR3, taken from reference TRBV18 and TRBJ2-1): NAGVMQNPRHLVRRRGQEARLRCSPMKGHSHVYWYRQLPEEGLKFMVYLQKENIIDESGMPKERFSAEFPKEGPSILRIQQVVRGDSAAYFCASSPPGTRVGNEQFFGPGTRLTVL.

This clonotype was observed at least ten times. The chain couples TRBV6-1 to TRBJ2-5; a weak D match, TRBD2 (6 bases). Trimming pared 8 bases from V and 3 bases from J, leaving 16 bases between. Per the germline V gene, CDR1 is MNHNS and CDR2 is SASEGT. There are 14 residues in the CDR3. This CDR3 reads CASRRSGPEETQYF. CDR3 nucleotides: TGTGCCAGCCGTAGGAGCGGGCCTGAAGAGACCCAGTACTTC.